This is a list of T cell receptor beta chains from one sample in a study of long-term antiretroviral therapy in people with HIV. Only in-frame clones appear in the TCRdb table, and some are missing; sequencing was by immunoSEQ multiplex PCR. The sample includes roughly 15,000 clones, around nine tenths seen only once; the top ten take roughly 14%. The sample consisted of unsorted PBMCs, taken approximately 2.3 years before starting antiretroviral therapy. These TCRs come from a woman aged 30 to 39 with HIV. The CDR3 runs from the conserved cysteine through the conserved F or W. D genes are given only for firm matches. Size is stated for part of the rows, as once, few or many counts, or as a class when the clone is expanded.

j_gene	d_gene	v_gene	abundance	CDR3nt	CDR3aa
TRBJ2-3	NA	TRBV7-9	few	TGTGCCAGCAGTTCCGGTGGAGATACGCAGTATTTT	CASSSGGDTQYF
TRBJ1-1	NA	TRBV6-1	NA	TGTGCCAGCAGTGAAGCCCGGGTTAACACTGAAGCTTTCTTT	CASSEARVNTEAFF
TRBJ1-3	NA	TRBV5-5	NA	TGTGCCAGCAGCTTGGGGGAGGTCGGGAACACCATATATTTT	CASSLGEVGNTIYF
TRBJ2-7	NA	TRBV5-1	few	TGCGCCAGCAGCTCTCGAGCGGCAGGGGCAAACTACGAGCAGTACTTC	CASSSRAAGANYEQYF
TRBJ1-1	NA	TRBV5-1	NA	TGCGCCAGCACCAGGGCCGGCGGCACTGAAGCTTTCTTT	CASTRAGGTEAFF
TRBJ2-2	NA	TRBV7-9	once	TGTGCCAGCAGCTTAGCCAGGGCCGAATGGGGGAACACCGGGGAGCTGTTTTTT	CASSLARAEWGNTGELFF
TRBJ1-6	NA	TRBV4-3	NA	TGCGCCAGCAGCCAAGGGGGGCCCCATAATTCACCCCTCCACTTT	CASSQGGPHNSPLHF
TRBJ1-2	NA	TRBV2	NA	TGTGCCAGCAGTGAACGTGCTACTACCTATGGCTACACCTTC	CASSERATTYGYTF
TRBJ2-2	TRBD1	TRBV9	NA	TGTGCCAGCAGCCTCCCGGACAGGGCCCCGAACACCGGGGAGCTGTTTTTT	CASSLPDRAPNTGELFF
TRBJ2-1	NA	TRBV7-9	NA	TGTGCCAGCAGCTTACACGGGGGACCCTACAATGAGCAGTTCTTC	CASSLHGGPYNEQFF
TRBJ1-1	NA	TRBV5-6	NA	TGTGCCAGCAGCAATGACCCAACCCTTGAAGCTTTCTTT	CASSNDPTLEAFF
TRBJ1-5	NA	TRBV7-2	NA	TGTGCCAGCAGCCGGAGGGCTGATTATAGCAATCAGCCCCAGCATTTT	CASSRRADYSNQPQHF
TRBJ1-2	TRBD1	TRBV19	NA	TGTGCCAGTAGTTCCACAGGGGGCCACTATGGCTACACCTTC	CASSSTGGHYGYTF
TRBJ1-5	NA	TRBV19	NA	TGTGCCAGTAGTGTAGGGAGCAATCAGCCCCAGCATTTT	CASSVGSNQPQHF
TRBJ1-2	NA	TRBV6-5	NA	TGTGCCAGCAGTAAACCAAGGGAAGGGGGCTATGGCTACACCTTC	CASSKPREGGYGYTF
TRBJ1-1	NA	TRBV19	NA	TGTGCCAGTAGTACCCCCGGGACCTCGGGCGAGTTTGAAGCTTTCTTT	CASSTPGTSGEFEAFF
TRBJ1-2	NA	TRBV19	NA	TGTGCCAGTAGTATAGGCCGCTTGACGGGTGGCTACACCTTC	CASSIGRLTGGYTF
TRBJ2-3	TRBD1	TRBV5-1	NA	TGCGCCAGCAGCCTGCAGGACAGGACCACAGATACGCAGTATTTT	CASSLQDRTTDTQYF
TRBJ2-3	TRBD1	TRBV27	NA	TGTGCCAGCAGTTTCTCTCCGCGGGACAGGGGGGCAGATACGCAGTATTTT	CASSFSPRDRGADTQYF
TRBJ2-3	TRBD2	TRBV7-2	few	TGTGCCAGCAACCCGCCGGGACTAGCGGGGAATACGCAGTATTTT	CASNPPGLAGNTQYF
TRBJ1-5	NA	TRBV5-4	NA	TGTGCCAGCAGCGATGCCGGGAGCAATCAGCCCCAGCATTTT	CASSDAGSNQPQHF
TRBJ2-1	TRBD2	TRBV4-3	few	TGCGCCAGCAGCCAGGGACTAGCAGATGAGCAGTTCTTC	CASSQGLADEQFF
TRBJ1-5	TRBD1	TRBV19	few	TGTGCCAGTAGTATCGCCAGGGGGATGGGGCCCCAGCATTTT	CASSIARGMGPQHF
TRBJ2-3	NA	TRBV18	NA	TGTGCCAGCTCACCATTCGCAGAGAGCACAGATACGCAGTATTTT	CASSPFAESTDTQYF
TRBJ2-7	NA	TRBV18	NA	TGTGCCAGCTCACCCACAGTGCCCTACTACGAGCAGTACTTC	CASSPTVPYYEQYF
TRBJ1-6	NA	TRBV19	NA	TGTGCCAGTAGTATCAGCGTCGGTGATTCACCCCTCCACTTT	CASSISVGDSPLHF
TRBJ1-4	NA	TRBV7-9	NA	TGTGCCAGCAGCTTAGCTGGCGGCAGCGTCACAACTAATGAAAAACTGTTTTTT	CASSLAGGSVTTNEKLFF
TRBJ2-7	NA	TRBV11-2	NA	TGTGCCAGCAGCTCTAAACAGGGCATTAGCTCCTACGAGCAGTACTTC	CASSSKQGISSYEQYF
TRBJ2-1	TRBD2	TRBV18	NA	TGTGCCAGCTCACCGGGACGGGGGGACAATGAGCAGTTCTTC	CASSPGRGDNEQFF
TRBJ2-7	NA	TRBV6-5	NA	TGTGCCAGCAGTTATGCCTACGAGCAGTACTTC	CASSYAYEQYF
TRBJ2-7	NA	TRBV5-1	NA	TGCGCCAGCAGCTCCGCGAGCGGCGGGACCATCTCCTACGAGCAGTACTTC	CASSSASGGTISYEQYF
TRBJ1-1	NA	TRBV4-3	NA	TGCGCCAGCAGCCAAGATACAGGCGGCACTGAAGCTTTCTTT	CASSQDTGGTEAFF
TRBJ2-7	NA	TRBV5-6	once	TGTGCCAGCAGCTTGGTCGGGGGGCGAGACTACGAGCAGTACTTC	CASSLVGGRDYEQYF
TRBJ2-3	TRBD1	TRBV5-6	NA	TGTGCCAGCAGCTGGGGACAGGGGGCAGATACGCAGTATTTT	CASSWGQGADTQYF
TRBJ2-3	NA	TRBV6-5	NA	TGTGCCAGCAGTATCGGGACCAGCACAGATACGCAGTATTTT	CASSIGTSTDTQYF
TRBJ2-5	NA	TRBV15	NA	TGTGCCACCAGCAGAGTTTCAGAGACCCAGTACTTC	CATSRVSETQYF
TRBJ2-7	NA	TRBV5-1	NA	TGCGCCAGCAGCTTGGCCGGGCTTGTAAATACCTACGAGCAGTACTTC	CASSLAGLVNTYEQYF
TRBJ2-5	NA	TRBV5-1	NA	TGCGCCAGCAGCTTGGCCGCCCAAGAGACCCAGTACTTC	CASSLAAQETQYF
TRBJ2-7	NA	TRBV30	NA	TGTGCCTGGAGGCTTCCGGGACTGGACACCTACGAGCAGTACTTC	CAWRLPGLDTYEQYF
TRBJ1-2	NA	TRBV5-5	NA	TGTGCCAGCAGCCAACAGGGTAACTATGGCTACACCTTC	CASSQQGNYGYTF
TRBJ2-7	NA	TRBV5-1	NA	TGCGCCAGCAGCGTCGGGACGGGACTCTACGAGCAGTACTTC	CASSVGTGLYEQYF
TRBJ2-2	TRBD1	TRBV11-3	NA	TGTGCCAGCAGTCGTGGACAGGGCGGGCTACGTGGCACCGGGGAGCTGTTTTTT	CASSRGQGGLRGTGELFF
TRBJ1-1	NA	TRBV6-6	NA	TGTGCCAGCAGGCGACAGGTGGGGAACACTGAAGCTTTCTTT	CASRRQVGNTEAFF
TRBJ2-5	TRBD2	TRBV4-1	NA	TGCGCCAGCAGCCAGGTGGCGGGGGGCGAGGAGACCCAGTACTTC	CASSQVAGGEETQYF
TRBJ1-6	NA	TRBV7-2	NA	TGTGCCAGCAGCCCCGGGGCCGGGGGGCGGGCACCCCTCCACTTT	CASSPGAGGRAPLHF
TRBJ1-2	NA	TRBV15	NA	TGTGCCACCAGCAGCACTAATGGACTCCTCCGAGGCTACACCTTC	CATSSTNGLLRGYTF
TRBJ1-3	NA	TRBV18	NA	TGTGCCAGCTCACCGGACAGTGGAAACACCATATATTTT	CASSPDSGNTIYF
TRBJ2-2	TRBD1	TRBV11-2	NA	TGTGCCAGCAGCCAAGACAGGGTTCAAGCCGGGGAGCTGTTTTTT	CASSQDRVQAGELFF